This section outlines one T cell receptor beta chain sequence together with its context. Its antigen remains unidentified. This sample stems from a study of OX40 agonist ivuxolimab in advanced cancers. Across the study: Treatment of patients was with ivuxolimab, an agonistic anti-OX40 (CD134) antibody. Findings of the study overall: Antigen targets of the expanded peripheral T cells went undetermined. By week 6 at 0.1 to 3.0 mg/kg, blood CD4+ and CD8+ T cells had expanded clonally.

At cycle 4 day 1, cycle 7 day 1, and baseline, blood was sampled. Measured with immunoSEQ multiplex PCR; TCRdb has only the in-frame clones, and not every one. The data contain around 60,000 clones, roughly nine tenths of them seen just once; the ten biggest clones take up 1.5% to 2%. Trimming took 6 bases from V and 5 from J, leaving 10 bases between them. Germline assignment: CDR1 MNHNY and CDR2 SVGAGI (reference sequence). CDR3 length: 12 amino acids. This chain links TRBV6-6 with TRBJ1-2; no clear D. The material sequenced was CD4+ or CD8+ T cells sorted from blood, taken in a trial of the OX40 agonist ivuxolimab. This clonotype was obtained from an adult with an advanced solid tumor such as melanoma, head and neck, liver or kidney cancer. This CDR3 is CASRSSEYGYTF. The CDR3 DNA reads TGTGCCAGCAGGTCCTCAGAATATGGCTACACCTTC.